The sequence of this TCR beta chain was determined in a study of blood T cell repertoires in COVID-19. Study as a whole: Samples came from the United States, Italy and Spain, spanning acute and convalescent COVID-19. The analysed material was cDNA or gDNA that came from T cells, B-cell-depleted T cells, or PBMCs.

The germline V gene has CDR1 SEHNR and CDR2 FQNEAQ (reference sequence). Between the trimmed V and J ends, which lost 5 bases and 5 bases, there was a span of 18 bases. This CDR3 spans 15 amino acids. Repertoires were generated with immunoSEQ multiplex PCR, while TCRdb's copy carries only in-frame clones and drops some. The sample shows about 290,000 clones, over 85% of them seen only once. This TCR came from a woman in her 30s with COVID-19, enrolled during active disease. Material: peripheral blood. The chain joins TRBV7-9 to TRBJ1-2, with D possibly being TRBD1 (5 bases). The CDR3 spells CASSNIGALIYGYTF. The CDR3 DNA reads TGTGCCAGCAGCAACATTGGGGCCCTAATTTATGGCTACACCTTC.